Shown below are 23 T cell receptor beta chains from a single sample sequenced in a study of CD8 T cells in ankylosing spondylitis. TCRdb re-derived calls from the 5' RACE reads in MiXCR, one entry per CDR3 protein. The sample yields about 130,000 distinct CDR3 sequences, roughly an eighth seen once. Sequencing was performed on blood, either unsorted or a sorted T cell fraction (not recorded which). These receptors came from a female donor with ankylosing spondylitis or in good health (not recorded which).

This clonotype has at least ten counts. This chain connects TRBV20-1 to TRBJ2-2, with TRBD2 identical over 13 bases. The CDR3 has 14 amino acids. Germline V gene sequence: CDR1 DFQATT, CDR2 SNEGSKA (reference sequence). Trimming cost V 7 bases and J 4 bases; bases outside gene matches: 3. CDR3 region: CSGRLAGGTGELFF. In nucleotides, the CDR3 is TGCAGTGGAAGACTAGCGGGAGGCACCGGGGAGCTGTTTTTT.

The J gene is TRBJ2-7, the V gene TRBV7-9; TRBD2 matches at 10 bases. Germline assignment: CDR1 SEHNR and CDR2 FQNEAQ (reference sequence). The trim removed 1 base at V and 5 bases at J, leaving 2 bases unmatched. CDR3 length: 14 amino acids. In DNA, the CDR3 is TGTGCCAGCAGCTTAGGGCTAGCGGGAGACGAGCAGTACTTC. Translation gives CASSLGLAGDEQYF. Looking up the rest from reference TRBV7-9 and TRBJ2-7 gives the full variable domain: DTGVSQNPRHKITKRGQNVTFRCDPISEHNRLYWYRQTLGQGPEFLTYFQNEAQLEKSRLLSDRFSAERPKGSFSTLEIQRTEQGDSAMYLCASSLGLAGDEQYFGPGTRLTVT.

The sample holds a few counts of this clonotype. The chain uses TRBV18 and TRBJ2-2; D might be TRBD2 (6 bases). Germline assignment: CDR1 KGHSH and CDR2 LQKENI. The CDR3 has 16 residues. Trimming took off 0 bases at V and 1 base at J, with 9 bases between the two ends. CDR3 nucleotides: TGTGCCAGCTCACCACCTAGCGGAGAGAACACCGGGGAGCTGTTTTTT. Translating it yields CASSPPSGENTGELFF.

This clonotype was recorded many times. CDR3 sequence (DNA): TGTGCCAGCAGCAAAGAGTGCTATTGCCTAAACTATGGCTACACCTTC. Protein sequence: CASSKECYCLNYGYTF. This chain links TRBV21-1 with TRBJ1-2. TRBV21-1 is listed as a pseudogene. The CDR3 consists of 16 residues.

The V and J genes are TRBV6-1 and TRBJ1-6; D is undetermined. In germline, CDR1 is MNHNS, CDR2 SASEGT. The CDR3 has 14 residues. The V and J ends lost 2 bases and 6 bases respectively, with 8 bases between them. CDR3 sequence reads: CASSEYRSNSPLHF. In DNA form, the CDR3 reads TGTGCCAGCAGTGAATACCGGTCTAATTCACCCCTCCACTTT.

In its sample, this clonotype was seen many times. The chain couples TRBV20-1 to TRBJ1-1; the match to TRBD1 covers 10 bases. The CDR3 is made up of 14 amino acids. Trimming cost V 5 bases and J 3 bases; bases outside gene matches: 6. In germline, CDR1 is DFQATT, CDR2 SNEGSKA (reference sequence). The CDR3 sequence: CSASTGGSDTEAFF. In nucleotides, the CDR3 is TGCAGTGCTTCGACAGGGGGCTCAGACACTGAAGCTTTCTTT.

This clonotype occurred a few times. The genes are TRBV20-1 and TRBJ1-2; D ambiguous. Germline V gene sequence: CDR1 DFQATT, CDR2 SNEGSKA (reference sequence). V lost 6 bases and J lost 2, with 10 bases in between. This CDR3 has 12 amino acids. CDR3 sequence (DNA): TGCAGTGCACGACTCGGGAACTATGGCTACACCTTC. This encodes CSARLGNYGYTF.

The DNA for the CDR3 is TGTGCCAGCAGCTTTGTCGGGGGTGTAGATACGCAGTATTTT. Translation gives CASSFVGGVDTQYF. V is TRBV7-2 and J is TRBJ2-3; a weak D match, TRBD2 (6 bases). The germline V and J ends were trimmed by 3 bases and 5 bases, with 12 bases remaining between them. Germline V gives CDR1 SGHTA, CDR2 FQGNSA. The CDR3 loop spans 14 amino acids.

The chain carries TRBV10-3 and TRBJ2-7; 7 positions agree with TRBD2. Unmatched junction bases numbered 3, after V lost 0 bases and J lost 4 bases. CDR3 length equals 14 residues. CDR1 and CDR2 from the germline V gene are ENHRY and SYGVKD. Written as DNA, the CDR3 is TGTGCCATCAGTGAGTCCGGGGGAGGGTACGAGCAGTACTTC. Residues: CAISESGGGYEQYF.

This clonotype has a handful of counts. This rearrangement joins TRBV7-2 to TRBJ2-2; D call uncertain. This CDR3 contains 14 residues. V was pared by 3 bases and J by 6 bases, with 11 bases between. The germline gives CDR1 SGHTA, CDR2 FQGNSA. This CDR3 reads CASSLFKVSGELFF. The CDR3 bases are TGTGCCAGCAGCTTGTTTAAGGTTTCCGGGGAGCTGTTTTTT.

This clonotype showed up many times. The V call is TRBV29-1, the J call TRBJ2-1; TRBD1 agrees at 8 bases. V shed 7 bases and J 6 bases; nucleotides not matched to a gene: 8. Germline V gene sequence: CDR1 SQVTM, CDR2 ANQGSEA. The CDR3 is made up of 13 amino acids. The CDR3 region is CSGMDRDFNEQFF. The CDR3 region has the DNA TGCAGCGGGATGGACAGGGATTTCAATGAGCAGTTCTTC.

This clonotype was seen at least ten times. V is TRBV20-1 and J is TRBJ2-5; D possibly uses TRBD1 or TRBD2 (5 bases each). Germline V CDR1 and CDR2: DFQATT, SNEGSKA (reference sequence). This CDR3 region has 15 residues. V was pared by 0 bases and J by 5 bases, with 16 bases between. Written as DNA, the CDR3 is TGCAGTGCTAGAGAGAGCGGTCCGGGGCGGGAGACCCAGTACTTC. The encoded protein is CSARESGPGRETQYF.

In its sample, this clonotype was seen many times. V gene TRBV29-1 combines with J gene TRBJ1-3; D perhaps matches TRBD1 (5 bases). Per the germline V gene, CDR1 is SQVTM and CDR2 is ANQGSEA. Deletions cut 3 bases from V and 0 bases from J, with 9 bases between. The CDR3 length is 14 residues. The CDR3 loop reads CSVDGGPSGNTIYF. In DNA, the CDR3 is TGCAGCGTTGATGGGGGACCCTCTGGAAACACCATATATTTT.

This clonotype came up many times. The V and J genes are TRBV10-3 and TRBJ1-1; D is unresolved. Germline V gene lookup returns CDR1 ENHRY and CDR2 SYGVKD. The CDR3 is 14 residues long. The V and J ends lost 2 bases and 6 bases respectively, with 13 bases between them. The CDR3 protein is CAISEGRMGAEAFF. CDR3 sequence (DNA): TGTGCCATCAGTGAGGGCAGGATGGGCGCTGAAGCTTTCTTT.

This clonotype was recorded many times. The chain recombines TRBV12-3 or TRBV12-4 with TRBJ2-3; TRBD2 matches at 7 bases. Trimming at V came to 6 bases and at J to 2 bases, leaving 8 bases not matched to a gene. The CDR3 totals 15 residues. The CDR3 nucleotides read TGTGCCAGCAGCCCCGCGCGGGAGTACACAGATACGCAGTATTTT. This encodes CASSPAREYTDTQYF.

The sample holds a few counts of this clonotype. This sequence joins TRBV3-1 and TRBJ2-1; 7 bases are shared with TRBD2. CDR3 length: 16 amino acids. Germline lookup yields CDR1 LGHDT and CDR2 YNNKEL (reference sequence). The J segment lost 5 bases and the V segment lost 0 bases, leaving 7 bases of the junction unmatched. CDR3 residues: CASSQDPSGFNNEQFF. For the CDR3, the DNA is TGTGCCAGCAGCCAAGACCCTAGCGGATTCAACAATGAGCAGTTCTTC.

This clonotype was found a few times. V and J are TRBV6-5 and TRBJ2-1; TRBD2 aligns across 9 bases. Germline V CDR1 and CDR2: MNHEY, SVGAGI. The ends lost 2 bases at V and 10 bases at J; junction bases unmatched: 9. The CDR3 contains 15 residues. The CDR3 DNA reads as TGTGCCAGCAGTTACGTGACTAGCGGACCCCACGAGCAGTTCTTC. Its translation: CASSYVTSGPHEQFF.

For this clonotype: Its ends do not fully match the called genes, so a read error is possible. The CDR3 region has the DNA TGTGCTAGCAGCTTTGAGGGTGAGACCCAGTACTTC. Protein product: CASSFEGETQYF. The chain couples TRBV7-7 to TRBJ2-5; D may be TRBD2 (5 bases). In germline, CDR1 is SSHAT, CDR2 FNYEAQ (reference sequence). The CDR3 has 12 residues.

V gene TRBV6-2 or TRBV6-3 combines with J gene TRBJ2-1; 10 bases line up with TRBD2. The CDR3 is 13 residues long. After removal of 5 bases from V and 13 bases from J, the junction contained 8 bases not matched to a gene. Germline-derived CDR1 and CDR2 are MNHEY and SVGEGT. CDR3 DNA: TGTGCCAGCAGTAGACGTAGCGGGGGGTTTCAGTTCTTC. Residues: CASSRRSGGFQFF.

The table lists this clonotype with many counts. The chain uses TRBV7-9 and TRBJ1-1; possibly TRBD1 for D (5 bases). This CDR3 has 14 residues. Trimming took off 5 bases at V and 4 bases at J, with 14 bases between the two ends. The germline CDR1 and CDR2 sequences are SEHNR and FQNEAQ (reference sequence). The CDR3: CASSPGTGVTEAFF. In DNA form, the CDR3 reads TGTGCCAGCAGCCCCGGGACCGGAGTCACTGAAGCTTTCTTT.

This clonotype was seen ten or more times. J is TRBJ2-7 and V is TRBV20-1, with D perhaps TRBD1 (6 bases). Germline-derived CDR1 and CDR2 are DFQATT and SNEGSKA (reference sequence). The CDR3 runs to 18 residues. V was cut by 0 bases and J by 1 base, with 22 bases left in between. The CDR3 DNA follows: TGCAGTGCTAGAGATGAAGGGGACATTCCAAGTAGGTCCTACGAGCAGTACTTC. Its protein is CSARDEGDIPSRSYEQYF.

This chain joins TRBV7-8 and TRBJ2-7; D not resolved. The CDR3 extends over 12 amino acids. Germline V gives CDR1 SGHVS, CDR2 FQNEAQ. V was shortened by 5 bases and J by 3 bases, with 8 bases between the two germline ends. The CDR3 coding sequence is TGTGCCAGCAGCGCGAAGAACTACGAGCAGTACTTC. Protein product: CASSAKNYEQYF.

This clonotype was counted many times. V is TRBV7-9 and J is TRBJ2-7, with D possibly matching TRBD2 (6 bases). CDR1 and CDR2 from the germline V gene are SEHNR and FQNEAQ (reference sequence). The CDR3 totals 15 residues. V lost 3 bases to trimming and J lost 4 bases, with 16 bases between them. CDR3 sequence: CASSFQGGHGYEQYF. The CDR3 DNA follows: TGTGCCAGCAGCTTTCAGGGAGGACATGGATACGAGCAGTACTTC.